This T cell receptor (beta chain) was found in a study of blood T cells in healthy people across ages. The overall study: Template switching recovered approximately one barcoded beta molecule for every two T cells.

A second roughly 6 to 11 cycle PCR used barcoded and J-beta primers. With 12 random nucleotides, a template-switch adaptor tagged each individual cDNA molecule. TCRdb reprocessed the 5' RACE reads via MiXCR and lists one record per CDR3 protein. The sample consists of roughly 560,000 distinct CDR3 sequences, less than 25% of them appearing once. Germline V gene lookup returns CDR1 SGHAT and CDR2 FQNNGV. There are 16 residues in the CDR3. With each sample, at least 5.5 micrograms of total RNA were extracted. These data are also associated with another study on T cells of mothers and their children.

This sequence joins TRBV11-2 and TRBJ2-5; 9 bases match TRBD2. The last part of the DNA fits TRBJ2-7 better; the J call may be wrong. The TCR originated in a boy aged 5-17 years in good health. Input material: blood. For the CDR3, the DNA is TGTGCCAGCAGCTTAGGGTCCCAGCGGGAGGACAACGAGCAGTACTTC. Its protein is CASSLGSQREDNEQYF.